Sequencing of this T cell receptor beta chain was carried out in a study of shared clonotypes between healthy human individuals. Findings and limits, study-wide: Only blood was sampled; tissue repertoires likely differ.

The genomic DNA of each subset was split evenly across several immunoSEQ plates. Here immunoSEQ multiplex PCR was the method, and the copy in TCRdb shows in-frame clones only, minus some. This sample has more than 450,000 clones, with roughly 78% found just once. All donors were healthy HIV-negative adults lacking recent acute infections or vaccinations. Researchers drew on around 83 million PBMCs for genomic DNA from unsorted samples. Points on this clone: Its antigen is still unknown.

The CDR3 is 16 amino acids. The germline V gene has CDR1 LNHDA and CDR2 SQIVND (reference sequence). Trimming removed 4 bases at V and 4 bases at J, with 18 bases between. The gene calls are TRBV19 and TRBJ2-3, with a possible D match to TRBD2 (6 bases). The sample comprised PBMCs. This sequence originates from a woman between 40 and 50 years old in good health. Some clones in this sample may be carry-over from other donors' samples. The CDR3 reads CASSTRDSVGADTQYF. The CDR3 nucleotides read TGTGCCAGTAGTACCAGGGACTCCGTTGGGGCAGATACGCAGTATTTT.